Listed below are T cell receptor beta chains from one sample, sequenced in a study of beta chain features in type 1 diabetes. Some clones are missing from TCRdb's copy, which holds only in-frame ones; the method was immunoSEQ multiplex PCR. The sample carries 50,000 or so clones, roughly 39% recorded once. Sequenced material: Tregs from blood. All receptors come from a man aged 25-45 years with type 1 diabetes. Both conserved end residues are part of each CDR3. Fields, in order: D gene, clone size, J gene, V gene, CDR3 protein, CDR3 DNA. The D gene is left open where the match is weak. The size entry is marked missing in some rows and otherwise reads once, few, many or a size class.

>-|-|TRBJ2-7|TRBV7-3
CASSLGGGNEQYF
TGTGCCAGCAGCCTAGGTGGGGGGAACGAGCAGTACTTC
>-|-|TRBJ2-1|TRBV28
CASRAWTPSSYNEQFF
TGTGCCAGCAGGGCTTGGACACCTAGCTCCTACAATGAGCAGTTCTTC
>TRBD1|-|TRBJ1-1|TRBV18
CASSPRTGEIGTKAFF
TGTGCCAGCTCACCCAGGACAGGGGAGATTGGGACTAAAGCTTTCTTT
>TRBD1|-|TRBJ2-1|TRBV11-2
CASSKDRAVYNEQFF
TGTGCCAGCAGCAAAGACAGGGCTGTCTACAATGAGCAGTTCTTC
>-|few|TRBJ2-5|TRBV2
CASSDGTRETQYF
TGTGCCAGCAGTGACGGGACAAGAGAGACCCAGTACTTC
>TRBD2|-|TRBJ2-3|TRBV7-2
CASSFGTRGDTQYF
TGTGCCAGCAGCTTCGGGACTAGGGGTGATACGCAGTATTTT
>-|-|TRBJ1-3|TRBV10-3
CAISQGISSGNTIYF
TGTGCCATCTCCCAGGGGATATCTTCTGGAAACACCATATATTTT
>-|once|TRBJ1-2|TRBV7-8
CASSSAADRNTKTYGYTF
TGTGCCAGCAGCTCCGCCGCAGACAGGAACACAAAAACCTATGGCTACACCTTC
>TRBD2|-|TRBJ2-7|TRBV4-2
CASSQAGASGSHEQYF
TGTGCCAGCAGCCAAGCCGGGGCTAGCGGGAGCCACGAGCAGTACTTC
>TRBD1|-|TRBJ1-1|TRBV27
CASSYRQGAVEAFF
TGTGCCAGCAGTTATCGGCAGGGGGCGGTTGAAGCTTTCTTT
>-|-|TRBJ1-5|TRBV6-5
CASSYSRTAIQPQHF
TGTGCCAGCAGTTACTCGAGGACAGCCATTCAGCCCCAGCATTTT
>TRBD1|few|TRBJ1-2|TRBV2
CASRRDRDPGGYTF
TGTGCCAGCAGAAGAGACAGGGATCCCGGTGGCTACACCTTC
>TRBD2|-|TRBJ2-4|TRBV28
CASSPIGAGENIQYF
TGTGCCAGCAGTCCTATTGGAGCGGGAGAAAACATTCAGTACTTC
>TRBD2|few|TRBJ2-1|TRBV11-2
CASSLRTSGTTNNEQFF
TGTGCCAGCAGCTTACGGACTAGCGGGACTACCAACAATGAGCAGTTCTTC
>-|-|TRBJ1-2|TRBV9
CASSSTTRGYTF
TGTGCCAGCAGCTCAACTACGAGGGGCTACACCTTC
>-|-|TRBJ2-7|TRBV28
CASNYGGGIEQYF
TGTGCCAGCAATTACGGTGGGGGCATCGAGCAGTACTTC
>TRBD2|few|TRBJ2-1|TRBV6-5
CASSYDGLAGDEQFF
TGTGCCAGCAGTTACGATGGACTAGCGGGAGATGAGCAGTTCTTC
>TRBD2|few|TRBJ2-7|TRBV4-3
CASSQDWRTRVLYDEQYF
TGCGCCAGCAGCCAAGATTGGCGGACTAGGGTCCTATATGACGAGCAGTACTTC
>TRBD1|few|TRBJ2-5|TRBV7-3
CASSRQGEETQYF
TGTGCCAGCAGCAGACAGGGTGAGGAGACCCAGTACTTC
>-|-|TRBJ2-7|TRBV5-1
CASSRLPAGDNEQYF
TGCGCCAGCAGCCGTCTCCCGGCAGGGGACAACGAGCAGTACTTC